These 4 T cell receptor beta chains share one sample of origin, sequenced in a study of CD8+ T cells in alopecia areata. The treatment is: oral pan-JAK inhibitor, 5-10 mg twice daily. Sequencing used cDNA as its template, made by extracting RNA and reverse transcribing it. Libraries were prepared by immunoSEQ multiplex PCR; TCRdb keeps only in-frame clonotypes and omits some of them. The profile shows fewer than 250,000 clones, approximately 57% of them singletons. The sequencing here drew on CD4+ T cells sorted from blood, taken at week 24, from a patient treated with tofacitinib. These receptors were obtained from a human donor with alopecia areata.

The chain uses TRBV10-3 and TRBJ2-1; 8 bases match TRBD2. This CDR3 region has 14 residues. The V and J ends lost 2 bases and 7 bases, in that order; junction bases with no gene match: 4. The germline V gene has CDR1 ENHRY and CDR2 SYGVKD. The CDR3 spells CAISEERGGNEQFF. CDR3 coding DNA: TGTGCCATCAGTGAGGAACGCGGGGGGAATGAGCAGTTCTTC.

This clone was counted a few times. The gene calls are TRBV29-1 and TRBJ2-7; TRBD1 might be the D (6 bases). This CDR3 is built from 13 residues. Trimming took 1 base from V and 3 from J, leaving 10 bases between them. Germline V gives CDR1 SQVTM, CDR2 ANQGSEA. CDR3 nucleotide sequence: TGCAGCGTTGAAGCCACAGGGAGCTACGAGCAGTACTTC. Its protein product is CSVEATGSYEQYF.

V gene TRBV29-1 combines with J gene TRBJ2-4; 11 bases map to TRBD1. The CDR3 is 15 amino acids. The V gene's germline CDR1 is SQVTM and CDR2 ANQGSEA. V shed 6 bases, J shed 9 bases, and the junction held 13 bases outside the gene matches. CDR3 coding DNA: TGCAGCGTCGATACCGGGACAGGGGGTTTAAGCATTCAGTACTTC. Amino acid sequence: CSVDTGTGGLSIQYF.

The count of this clone is one. The chain links TRBV29-1 to TRBJ1-2; D is unresolved. CDR3 length: 13 amino acids. The germline V and J ends were trimmed by 2 bases and 5 bases, with 12 bases remaining between them. CDR1 and CDR2 (germline): SQVTM, ANQGSEA. The CDR3 DNA follows: TGCAGCGTTGAATCGTTCGGGTCGTATGGCTACACCTTC. This sequence encodes CSVESFGSYGYTF. Combining the CDR3 with reference TRBV29-1 and TRBJ1-2 gives the whole variable domain SAVISQKPSRDICQRGTSLTIQCQVDSQVTMMFWYRQQPGQSLTLIATANQGSEATYESGFVIDKFPISRPNLTFSTLTVSNMSPEDSSIYLCSVESFGSYGYTFGSGTRLTVV.